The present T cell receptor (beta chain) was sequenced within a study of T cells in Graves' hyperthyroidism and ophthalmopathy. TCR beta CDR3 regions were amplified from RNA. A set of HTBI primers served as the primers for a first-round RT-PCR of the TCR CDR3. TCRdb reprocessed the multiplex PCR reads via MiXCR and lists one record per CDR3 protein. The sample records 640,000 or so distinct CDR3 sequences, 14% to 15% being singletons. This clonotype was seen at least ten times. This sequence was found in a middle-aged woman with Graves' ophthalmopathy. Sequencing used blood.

CDR3 protein: CASSSKGEGSYEQYF. In DNA form, the CDR3 reads TGTGCCAGCAGCTCTAAGGGGGAGGGAAGCTACGAGCAGTACTTC. The V and J genes are TRBV7-2 and TRBJ2-7, with a weak D call TRBD2 (7 bases). Germline CDR1 reads SGHTA; CDR2 reads FQGNSA. The CDR3 extends over 15 amino acids. The V gene lost 4 bases and the J gene lost 3 bases, with 16 bases spanning the gap.